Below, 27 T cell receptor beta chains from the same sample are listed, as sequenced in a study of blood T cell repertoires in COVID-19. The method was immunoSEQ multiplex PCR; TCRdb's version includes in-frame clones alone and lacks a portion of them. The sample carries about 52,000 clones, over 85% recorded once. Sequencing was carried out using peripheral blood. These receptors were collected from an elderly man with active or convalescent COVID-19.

The CDR3 coding sequence is TGTGCCAGCAGCCTCCAGCGGGGCTTGAACACCGGGGAGCTGTTTTTT. This translates into CASSLQRGLNTGELFF. This chain uses TRBV9 with TRBJ2-2; 7 bases are shared with TRBD2. The CDR3 length is 16 residues. CDR1 is SGDLS and CDR2 is YYNGEE in the germline V gene. The V and J ends lost 4 bases and 1 base, in that order; junction bases with no gene match: 7.

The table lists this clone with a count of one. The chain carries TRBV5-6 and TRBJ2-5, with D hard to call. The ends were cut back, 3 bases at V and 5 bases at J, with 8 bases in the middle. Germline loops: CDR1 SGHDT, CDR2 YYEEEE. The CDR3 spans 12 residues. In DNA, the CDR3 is TGTGCCAGCAGCTACGTCGAGGAGACCCAGTACTTC. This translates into CASSYVEETQYF.

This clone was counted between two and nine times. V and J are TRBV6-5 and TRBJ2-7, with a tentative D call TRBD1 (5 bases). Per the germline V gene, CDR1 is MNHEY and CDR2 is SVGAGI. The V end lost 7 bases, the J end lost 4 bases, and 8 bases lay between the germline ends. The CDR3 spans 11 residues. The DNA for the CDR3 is TGTGCCAGCAAAGGGGTTTACGAGCAGTACTTC. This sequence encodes CASKGVYEQYF.

This chain's CDR3 is CASSSDTGELFF. The CDR3 coding sequence is TGTGCCAGCAGCTCAGACACCGGGGAGCTGTTTTTT. The genes are TRBV11-3 and TRBJ2-2; no firm D call. Germline V gene lookup returns CDR1 SGHNT and CDR2 YENEEA. There are 12 residues in the CDR3. The V gene lost 4 bases and the J gene lost 3 bases, with 3 bases spanning the gap.

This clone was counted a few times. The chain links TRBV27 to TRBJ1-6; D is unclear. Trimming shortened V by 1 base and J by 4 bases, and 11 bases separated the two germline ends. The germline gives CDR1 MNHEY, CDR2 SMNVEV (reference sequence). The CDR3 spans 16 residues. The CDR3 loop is CASSLYGAAYNSPLHF. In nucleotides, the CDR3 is TGTGCCAGCAGTTTATACGGTGCCGCTTATAATTCACCCCTCCACTTT.

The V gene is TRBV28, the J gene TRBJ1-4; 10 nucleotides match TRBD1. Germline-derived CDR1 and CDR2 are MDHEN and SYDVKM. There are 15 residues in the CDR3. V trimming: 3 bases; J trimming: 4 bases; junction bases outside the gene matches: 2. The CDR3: CASSFRTGGNEKLFF. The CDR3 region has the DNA TGTGCCAGCAGTTTCAGGACAGGGGGTAATGAAAAACTGTTTTTT.

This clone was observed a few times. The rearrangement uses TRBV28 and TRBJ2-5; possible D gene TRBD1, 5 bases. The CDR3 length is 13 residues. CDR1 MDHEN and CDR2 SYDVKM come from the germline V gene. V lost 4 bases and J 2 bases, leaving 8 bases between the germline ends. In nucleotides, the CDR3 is TGTGCCAGCAGTTCGGCAGGGCAAGAGACCCAGTACTTC. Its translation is CASSSAGQETQYF.

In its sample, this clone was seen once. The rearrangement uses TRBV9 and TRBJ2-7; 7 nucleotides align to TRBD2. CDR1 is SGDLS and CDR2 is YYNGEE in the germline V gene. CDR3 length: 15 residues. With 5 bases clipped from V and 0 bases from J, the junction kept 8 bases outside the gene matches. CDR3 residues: CASRSGDDVSYEQYF. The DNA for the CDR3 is TGTGCCAGCAGGAGCGGGGACGATGTCTCCTACGAGCAGTACTTC.

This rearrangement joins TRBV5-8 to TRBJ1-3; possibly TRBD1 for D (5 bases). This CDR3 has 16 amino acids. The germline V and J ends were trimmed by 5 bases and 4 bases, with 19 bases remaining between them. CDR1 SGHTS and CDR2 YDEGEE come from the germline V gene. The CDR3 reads CASSLFTGQGGNTIYF. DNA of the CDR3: TGTGCCAGCAGTTTGTTCACCGGGCAGGGAGGAAACACCATATATTTT.

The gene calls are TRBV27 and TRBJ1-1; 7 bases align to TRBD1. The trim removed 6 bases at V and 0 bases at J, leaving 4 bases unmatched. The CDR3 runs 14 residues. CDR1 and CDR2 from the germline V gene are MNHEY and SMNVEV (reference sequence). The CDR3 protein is CASRGTAMNTEAFF. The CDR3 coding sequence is TGTGCCAGCAGGGGGACAGCTATGAACACTGAAGCTTTCTTT.

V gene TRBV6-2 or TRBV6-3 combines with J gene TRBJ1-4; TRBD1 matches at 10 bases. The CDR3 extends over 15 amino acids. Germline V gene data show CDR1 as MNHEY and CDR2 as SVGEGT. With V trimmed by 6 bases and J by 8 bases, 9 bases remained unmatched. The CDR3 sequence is CASSDPGQGQEKLFF. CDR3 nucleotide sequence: TGTGCCAGCAGCGACCCGGGACAGGGGCAGGAAAAACTGTTTTTT.

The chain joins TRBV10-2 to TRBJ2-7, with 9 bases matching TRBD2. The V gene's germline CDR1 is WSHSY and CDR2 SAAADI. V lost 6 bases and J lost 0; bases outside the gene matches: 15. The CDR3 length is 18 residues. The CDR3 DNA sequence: TGCGCCAGCAGAAAGGAGAAACTTAGCGGGGGATTCTCCTACGAGCAGTACTTC. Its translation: CASRKEKLSGGFSYEQYF.

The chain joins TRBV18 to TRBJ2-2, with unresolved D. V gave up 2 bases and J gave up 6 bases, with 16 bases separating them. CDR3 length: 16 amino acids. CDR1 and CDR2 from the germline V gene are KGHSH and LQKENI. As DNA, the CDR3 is TGTGCCAGCTCACCAGAGTATGCCCAACTCCCCGGGGAGCTGTTTTTT. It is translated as CASSPEYAQLPGELFF.

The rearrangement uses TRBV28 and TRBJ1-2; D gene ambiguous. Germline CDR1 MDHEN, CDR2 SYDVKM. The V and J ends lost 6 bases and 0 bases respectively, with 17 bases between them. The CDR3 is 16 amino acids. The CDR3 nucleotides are TGTGCCAGCAGCACGACCATGAGGCCTCCTAACTATGGCTACACCTTC. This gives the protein CASSTTMRPPNYGYTF.

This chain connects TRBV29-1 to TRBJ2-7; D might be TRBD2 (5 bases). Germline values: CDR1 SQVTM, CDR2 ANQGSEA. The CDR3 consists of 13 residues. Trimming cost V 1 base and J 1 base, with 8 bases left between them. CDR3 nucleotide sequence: TGCAGCGTTGAAGTAGGCGGGTCCTACGAGCAGTACTTC. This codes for CSVEVGGSYEQYF.

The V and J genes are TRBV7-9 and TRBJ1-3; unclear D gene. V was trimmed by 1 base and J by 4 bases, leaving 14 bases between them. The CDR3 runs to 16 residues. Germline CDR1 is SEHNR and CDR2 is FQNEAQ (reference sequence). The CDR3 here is CASSLGTSVFGNTIYF. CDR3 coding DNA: TGTGCCAGCAGCTTAGGGACTTCTGTCTTCGGAAACACCATATATTTT.

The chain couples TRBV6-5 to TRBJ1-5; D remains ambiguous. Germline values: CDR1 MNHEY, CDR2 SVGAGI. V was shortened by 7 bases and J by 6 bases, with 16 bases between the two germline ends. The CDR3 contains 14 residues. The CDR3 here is CASKGWRIGQPQHF. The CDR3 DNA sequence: TGTGCCAGCAAGGGCTGGAGGATCGGTCAGCCCCAGCATTTT.

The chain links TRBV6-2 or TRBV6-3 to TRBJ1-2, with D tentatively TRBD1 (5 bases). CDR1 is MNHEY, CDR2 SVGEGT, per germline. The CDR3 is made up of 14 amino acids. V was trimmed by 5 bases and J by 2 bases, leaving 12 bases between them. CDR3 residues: CASSTSSGNYGYTF. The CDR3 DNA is TGTGCCAGCAGTACGTCTTCAGGGAACTATGGCTACACCTTC.

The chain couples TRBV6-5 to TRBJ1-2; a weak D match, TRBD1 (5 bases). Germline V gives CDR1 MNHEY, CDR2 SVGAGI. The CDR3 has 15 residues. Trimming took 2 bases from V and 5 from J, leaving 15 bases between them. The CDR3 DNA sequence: TGTGCCAGCAGTTACGACGTGGGGGGTGGGTATGGCTACACCTTC. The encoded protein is CASSYDVGGGYGYTF.

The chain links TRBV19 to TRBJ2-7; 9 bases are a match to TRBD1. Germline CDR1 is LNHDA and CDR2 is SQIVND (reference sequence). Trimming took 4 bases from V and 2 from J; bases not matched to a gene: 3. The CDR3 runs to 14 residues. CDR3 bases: TGTGCCAGTAGTAGGGGACAGGGCCCCTACGAGCAGTACTTC. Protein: CASSRGQGPYEQYF. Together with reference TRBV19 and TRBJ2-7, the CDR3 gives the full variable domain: DGGITQSPKYLFRKEGQNVTLSCEQNLNHDAMYWYRQDPGQGLRLIYYSQIVNDFQKGDIAEGYSVSREKKESFPLTVTSAQKNPTAFYLCASSRGQGPYEQYFGPGTRLTVT.

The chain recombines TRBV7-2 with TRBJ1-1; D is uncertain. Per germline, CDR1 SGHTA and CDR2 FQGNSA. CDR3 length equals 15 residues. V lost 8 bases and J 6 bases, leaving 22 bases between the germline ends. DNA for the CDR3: TGTGCCAGCCTCACTGAGGCCAAGGACTTGCCTGAAGCTTTCTTT. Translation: CASLTEAKDLPEAFF.

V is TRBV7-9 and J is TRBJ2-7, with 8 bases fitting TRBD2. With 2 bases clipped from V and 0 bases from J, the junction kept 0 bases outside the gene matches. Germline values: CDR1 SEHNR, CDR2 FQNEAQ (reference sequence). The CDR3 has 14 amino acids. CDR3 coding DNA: TGTGCCAGCAGCTTAAGCGGGGGCTCCTACGAGCAGTACTTC. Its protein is CASSLSGGSYEQYF.

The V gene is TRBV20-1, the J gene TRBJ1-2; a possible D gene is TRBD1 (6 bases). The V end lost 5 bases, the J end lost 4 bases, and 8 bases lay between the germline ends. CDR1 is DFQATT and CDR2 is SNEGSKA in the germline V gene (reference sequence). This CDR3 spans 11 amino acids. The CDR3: CSAQGSYGYTF. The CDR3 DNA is TGCAGTGCTCAGGGGAGCTATGGCTACACCTTC.

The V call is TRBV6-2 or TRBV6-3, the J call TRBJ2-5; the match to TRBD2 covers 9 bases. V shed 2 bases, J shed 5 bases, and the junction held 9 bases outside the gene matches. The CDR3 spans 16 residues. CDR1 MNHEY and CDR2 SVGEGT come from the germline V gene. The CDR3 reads CASSYLNGLATETQYF. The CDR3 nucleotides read TGTGCCAGCAGTTACCTAAATGGACTAGCGACGGAGACCCAGTACTTC.

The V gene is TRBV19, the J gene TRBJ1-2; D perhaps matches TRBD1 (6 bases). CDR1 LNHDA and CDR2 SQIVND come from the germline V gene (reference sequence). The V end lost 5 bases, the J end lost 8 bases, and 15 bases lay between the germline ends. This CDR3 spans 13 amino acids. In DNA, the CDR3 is TGTGCCAGTAGTGACCAGCAAAGGGGGGGCTACACCTTC. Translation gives CASSDQQRGGYTF.

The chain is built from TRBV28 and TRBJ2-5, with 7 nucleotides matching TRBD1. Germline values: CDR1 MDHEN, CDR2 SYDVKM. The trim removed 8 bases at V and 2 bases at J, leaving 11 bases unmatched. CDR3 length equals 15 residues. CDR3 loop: CASRQRTGEQETQYF. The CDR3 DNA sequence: TGTGCCAGCCGCCAGAGGACAGGAGAACAAGAGACCCAGTACTTC.

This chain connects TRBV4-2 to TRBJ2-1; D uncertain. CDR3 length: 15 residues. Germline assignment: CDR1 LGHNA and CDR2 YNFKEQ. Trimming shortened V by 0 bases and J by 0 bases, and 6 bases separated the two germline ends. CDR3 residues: CASSQDLDSYNEQFF. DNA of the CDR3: TGTGCCAGCAGCCAAGACTTAGACTCCTACAATGAGCAGTTCTTC.